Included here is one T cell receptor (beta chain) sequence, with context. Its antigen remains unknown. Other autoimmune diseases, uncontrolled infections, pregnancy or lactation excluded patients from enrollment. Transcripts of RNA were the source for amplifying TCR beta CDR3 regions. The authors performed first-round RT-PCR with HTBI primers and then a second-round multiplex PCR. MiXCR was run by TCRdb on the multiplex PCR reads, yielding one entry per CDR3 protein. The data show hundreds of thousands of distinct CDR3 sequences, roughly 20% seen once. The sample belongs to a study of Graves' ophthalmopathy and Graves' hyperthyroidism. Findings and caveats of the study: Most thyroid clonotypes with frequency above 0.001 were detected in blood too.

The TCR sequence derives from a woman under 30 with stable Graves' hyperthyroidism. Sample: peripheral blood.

This chain's CDR3 is CASSYGGQGRYSNQPQHF. CDR3 sequence (DNA): TGTGCCAGCAGTTACGGGGGACAGGGGCGCTATAGCAATCAGCCCCAGCATTTT. V is TRBV6-2 or TRBV6-3 and J is TRBJ1-5, with 10 nucleotides matching TRBD1. Germline CDR1 is MNHEY and CDR2 is SVGEGT. The CDR3 is made up of 18 amino acids. Unmatched junction bases numbered 7, after V lost 2 bases and J lost 0 bases.